The 15 T cell receptor beta chains reported below all come from one sample, sequenced in a study of CD8+ T cells in alopecia areata. RNA was isolated and reverse transcribed to cDNA, the sequencing template. Sequencing was performed with immunoSEQ multiplex PCR; in TCRdb, only in-frame clones are kept and a portion is missing. This repertoire shows roughly 12,000 clones, around 63% found once; its top ten account for 6% to 7.5%. Regarding treatment: oral pan-JAK inhibitor, 5-10 mg twice daily. In alopecia areata patients, both lesional scalp punch biopsies and peripheral blood were collected. Sequencing used skin, obtained at week 4, from a patient treated with tofacitinib. The receptors here all came from a human donor with alopecia areata.

The chain combines TRBV4-3 with TRBJ2-3; D uncertain. The germline V and J ends were trimmed by 0 bases and 3 bases, with 7 bases remaining between them. The CDR3 totals 14 residues. Germline CDR1 and CDR2: LGHNA and YSLEER. The CDR3 reads CASSQDTKTDTQYF. CDR3 DNA sequence: TGCGCCAGCAGCCAAGATACTAAAACAGATACGCAGTATTTT.

This rearrangement joins TRBV11-3 to TRBJ2-5, with 8 bases fitting TRBD2. The junction had 9 bases not matched to a gene; V was cut back by 2 bases and J by 4 bases. This CDR3 is built from 16 residues. The germline V gene has CDR1 SGHNT and CDR2 YENEEA. The CDR3 reads CASSLYSGVSGETQYF. In DNA form, the CDR3 reads TGTGCCAGCAGCTTATATAGCGGGGTGTCGGGAGAGACCCAGTACTTC.

The chain recombines TRBV6-6 with TRBJ2-7; tentatively, D is TRBD1 (7 bases). The CDR3 totals 13 residues. V lost 6 bases, J lost 6 bases, and 15 bases lay in between. From germline, CDR1 is MNHNY and CDR2 SVGAGI (reference sequence). The CDR3 sequence is CASSQPQGGEQYF. The CDR3 nucleotides read TGTGCCAGCAGCCAACCCCAGGGGGGCGAGCAGTACTTC.

The rearrangement joins TRBV11-3 to TRBJ2-3; the match to TRBD2 covers 10 bases. Germline V gives CDR1 SGHNT, CDR2 YENEEA. Trimming took 1 base from V and 2 from J; bases not matched to a gene: 12. This CDR3 contains 19 residues. CDR3 sequence: CASSLGIVLAGSSTDTQYF. Written as DNA, the CDR3 is TGTGCCAGCAGCTTAGGAATTGTACTAGCGGGGTCTTCCACAGATACGCAGTATTTT.

On this clone: Other nucleotide sequences from this sample produce the same CDR3. The genes are TRBV6-5 and TRBJ2-2, with D perhaps TRBD2 (5 bases). Germline CDR1 reads MNHEY; CDR2 reads SVGAGI. The CDR3 spans 15 residues. The V gene lost 5 bases and the J gene lost 0 bases, with 10 bases spanning the gap. CDR3 DNA: TGTGCCAGCAGTGGAGGTTACGCGAACACCGGGGAGCTGTTTTTT. Its protein is CASSGGYANTGELFF.

The V gene is TRBV4-3, the J gene TRBJ2-2; possibly TRBD1 for D (5 bases). Looked up from germline, CDR1 is LGHNA and CDR2 is YSLEER. Trimming took off 0 bases at V and 5 bases at J, with 10 bases between the two ends. The CDR3 has 15 residues. The CDR3 DNA sequence: TGCGCCAGCAGCCAAGAGGACACTGGGACCGGGGAGCTGTTTTTT. This sequence encodes CASSQEDTGTGELFF.

This chain joins TRBV6-6 and TRBJ2-1, with TRBD2 matching over 10 bases. Germline V gives CDR1 MNHNY, CDR2 SVGAGI (reference sequence). This CDR3 spans 15 amino acids. Trimming removed 4 bases from V and 9 bases from J; junction bases left unmatched: 9. This CDR3 is CASSWSGGAGIEQFF. CDR3 bases: TGTGCCAGCAGTTGGAGCGGGGGGGCTGGTATTGAGCAGTTCTTC.

A single count supports this clone. The CDR3 DNA is TGCGCCAGCAGCTCCTATGGGGAGGCTGAAGCTTTCTTT. Translating it yields CASSSYGEAEAFF. This chain links TRBV4-3 with TRBJ1-1; D not certain. Trimming removed 5 bases from V and 6 bases from J, with 13 bases in between. The V gene's germline CDR1 is LGHNA and CDR2 YSLEER. This CDR3 contains 13 residues.

The chain is built from TRBV7-9 and TRBJ2-7; 12 nucleotides line up with TRBD2. The CDR3 runs 15 residues. V dropped 4 bases and J dropped 2; count of bases not matched to a gene: 3. Germline CDR1 and CDR2: SEHNR and FQNEAQ (reference sequence). Here the CDR3 DNA reads TGTGCCAGCAGCTCTACTAGCGGGGGGACCTACGAGCAGTACTTC. This translates into CASSSTSGGTYEQYF.

The rearrangement links TRBV5-6 to TRBJ1-4; D might be TRBD1 (6 bases). The germline gives CDR1 SGHDT, CDR2 YYEEEE. V was clipped by 4 bases and J by 8 bases, with 18 bases between them. The CDR3 is 15 amino acids. CDR3 sequence (DNA): TGTGCCAGCAGCCCCAACGGGGGGGCTGGCGAAAAACTGTTTTTT. This encodes CASSPNGGAGEKLFF.

V usage is TRBV4-3 and J usage is TRBJ1-1; D uncertain. CDR3 length: 12 residues. Trimming cost V 0 bases and J 8 bases, with 7 bases left between them. Germline V gene data show CDR1 as LGHNA and CDR2 as YSLEER. This CDR3 reads CASSQDRREAFF. The CDR3 DNA is TGCGCCAGCAGCCAAGATCGGAGAGAAGCTTTCTTT.

This chain joins TRBV7-2 and TRBJ2-7; 11 positions agree with TRBD1. CDR1 is SGHTA and CDR2 is FQGNSA in the germline V gene. This CDR3 spans 15 amino acids. The V and J ends lost 3 bases and 6 bases, in that order; junction bases with no gene match: 7. CDR3 loop: CASSLTGTGGSEQYF. The DNA of the CDR3 is TGTGCCAGCAGCTTGACCGGGACAGGGGGTTCCGAGCAGTACTTC.

V gene TRBV27 combines with J gene TRBJ1-6, with D unclear. V lost 6 bases and J 9 bases, leaving 24 bases between the germline ends. The germline gives CDR1 MNHEY, CDR2 SMNVEV (reference sequence). The CDR3 length is 17 residues. CDR3 DNA sequence: TGTGCCAGCAGCCAAAACCGGGCCGAGGGTGGAAGTTCACCCCTCCACTTT. Its protein is CASSQNRAEGGSSPLHF.

J is TRBJ2-7 and V is TRBV2; a weak D match, TRBD2 (7 bases). This CDR3 is 14 amino acids long. V lost 9 bases to trimming and J lost 3 bases, with 18 bases between them. In germline, CDR1 is SNHLY, CDR2 FYNNEI. This CDR3 is CARGPPGGVYEQYF. DNA for the CDR3: TGTGCCAGAGGCCCGCCGGGGGGCGTCTACGAGCAGTACTTC.

The rearrangement links TRBV7-9 to TRBJ2-7; 7 bases agree with TRBD1. Germline lookup yields CDR1 SEHNR and CDR2 FQNEAQ (reference sequence). The ends lost 6 bases at V and 2 bases at J; junction bases unmatched: 10. The CDR3 totals 15 residues. The CDR3 coding sequence is TGTGCCAGCAGATCCGACAGGGTAGCCCCCTACGAGCAGTACTTC. Protein sequence: CASRSDRVAPYEQYF.